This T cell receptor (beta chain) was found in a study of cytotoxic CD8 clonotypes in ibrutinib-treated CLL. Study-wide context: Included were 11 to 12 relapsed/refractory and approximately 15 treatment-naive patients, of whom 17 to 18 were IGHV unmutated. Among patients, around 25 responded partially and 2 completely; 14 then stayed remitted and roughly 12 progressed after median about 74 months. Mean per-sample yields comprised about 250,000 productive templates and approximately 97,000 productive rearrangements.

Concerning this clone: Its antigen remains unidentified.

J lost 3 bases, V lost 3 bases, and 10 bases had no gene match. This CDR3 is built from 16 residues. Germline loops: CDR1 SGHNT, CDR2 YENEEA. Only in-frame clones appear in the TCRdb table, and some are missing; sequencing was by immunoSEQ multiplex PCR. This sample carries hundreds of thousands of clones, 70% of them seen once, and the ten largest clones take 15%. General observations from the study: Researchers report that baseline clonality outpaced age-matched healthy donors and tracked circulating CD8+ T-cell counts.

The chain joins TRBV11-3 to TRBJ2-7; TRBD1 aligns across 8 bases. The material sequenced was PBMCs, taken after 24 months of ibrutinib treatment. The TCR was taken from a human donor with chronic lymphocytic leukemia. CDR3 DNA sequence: TGTGCCAGCAGCTTCCCCAGGCCGGGACAGGACTACGAGCAGTACTTC. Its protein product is CASSFPRPGQDYEQYF.